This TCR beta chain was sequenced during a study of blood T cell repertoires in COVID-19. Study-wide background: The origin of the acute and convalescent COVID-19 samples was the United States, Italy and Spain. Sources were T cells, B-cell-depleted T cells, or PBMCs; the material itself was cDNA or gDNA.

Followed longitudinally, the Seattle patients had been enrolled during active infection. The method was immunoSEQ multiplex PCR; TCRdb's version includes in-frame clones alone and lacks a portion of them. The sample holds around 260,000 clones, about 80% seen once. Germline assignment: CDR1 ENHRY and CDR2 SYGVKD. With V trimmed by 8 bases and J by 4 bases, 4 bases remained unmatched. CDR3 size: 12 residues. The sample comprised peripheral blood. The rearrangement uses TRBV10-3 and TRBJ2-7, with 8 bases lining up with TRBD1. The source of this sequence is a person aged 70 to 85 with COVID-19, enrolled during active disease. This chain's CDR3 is CAIGQGEYEQYF. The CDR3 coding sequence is TGTGCCATCGGACAGGGAGAGTACGAGCAGTACTTC.